Below, 21 T cell receptor beta chains from the same sample are listed, as sequenced in a study of blood T cell repertoires in COVID-19. Data came from immunoSEQ multiplex PCR; TCRdb stores just in-frame clones and leaves some out. The table has roughly 200,000 clones, 80% to 90% seen once; the top ten hold around 7.9%. The sequenced sample was peripheral blood. These receptors originate from a man between 40 and 49 years old with active or convalescent COVID-19.

J is TRBJ1-1 and V is TRBV4-1; 7 bases align to TRBD1. The V and J ends lost 1 base and 0 bases, in that order; junction bases with no gene match: 8. Germline values: CDR1 MGHRA, CDR2 YSYEKL. CDR3 length equals 17 residues. CDR3 nucleotide sequence: TGCGCCAGCAGCCAAGCATGGGACAGCTACATGAACACTGAAGCTTTCTTT. Translation: CASSQAWDSYMNTEAFF.

The chain recombines TRBV29-1 with TRBJ2-7; TRBD1 aligns across 9 bases. There are 11 residues in the CDR3. With V trimmed by 7 bases and J by 7 bases, 5 bases remained unmatched. CDR1 SQVTM and CDR2 ANQGSEA come from the germline V gene. The CDR3 sequence: CSGGQGWEQYF. The CDR3 nucleotides are TGCAGCGGGGGACAGGGCTGGGAGCAGTACTTC.

The V call is TRBV10-2, the J call TRBJ2-1; TRBD2 might be the D (6 bases). Germline V gene sequence: CDR1 WSHSY, CDR2 SAAADI. This CDR3 contains 13 residues. Trimming pared 6 bases from V and 9 bases from J, leaving 15 bases between. The DNA for the CDR3 is TGCGCCAGCAGAGCGGGTTGGGGCGGTGAGCAGTTCTTC. It specifies CASRAGWGGEQFF.

This clone was found once. The V call is TRBV5-1, the J call TRBJ1-4; 9 bases line up with TRBD1. CDR1 and CDR2 (germline): SGHRS, YFSETQ. Unmatched junction bases numbered 10, after V lost 4 bases and J lost 6 bases. The CDR3 length is 16 residues. CDR3 nucleotides: TGCGCCAGCAGCCTTGGACTACAGGGGGCTGATGAAAAACTGTTTTTT. Translating it yields CASSLGLQGADEKLFF.

The chain has TRBV28 and TRBJ1-2; D is possibly TRBD1 (5 bases). There are 12 residues in the CDR3. Germline CDR1 and CDR2: MDHEN and SYDVKM. Trimming removed 5 bases at V and 6 bases at J, with 10 bases between. In nucleotides, the CDR3 is TGTGCCAGCAGTACGCCGACAGATGGCTACACCTTC. This gives the protein CASSTPTDGYTF.

This chain connects TRBV5-1 to TRBJ2-3, with D possibly matching TRBD1 (5 bases). The CDR3 is made up of 18 amino acids. Trimming stripped 2 bases from V and 0 bases from J, with 19 bases between. CDR1 is SGHRS and CDR2 is YFSETQ in the germline V gene. The DNA of the CDR3 is TGCGCCAGCAGCTTAGTCCCTGGGCAGGGCCAAAGCACAGATACGCAGTATTTT. Translation gives CASSLVPGQGQSTDTQYF.

The chain uses TRBV19 and TRBJ1-2; 7 bases agree with TRBD1. V lost 5 bases and J lost 3; bases outside the gene matches: 6. Looked up from germline, CDR1 is LNHDA and CDR2 is SQIVND (reference sequence). This CDR3 has 14 amino acids. CDR3 residues: CASSPTGSDYGYTF. The CDR3 DNA reads as TGTGCCAGTAGTCCGACAGGGTCGGACTATGGCTACACCTTC.

V gene TRBV7-8 combines with J gene TRBJ2-7; D is possibly TRBD1 (6 bases). V gave up 1 base and J gave up 2 bases, with 9 bases separating them. Germline assignment: CDR1 SGHVS and CDR2 FQNEAQ. CDR3 length equals 14 residues. This CDR3 is CASSLGQAPYEQYF. DNA for the CDR3: TGTGCCAGCAGCTTAGGACAGGCACCCTACGAGCAGTACTTC.

In its sample, this clone was seen once. The gene calls are TRBV6-5 and TRBJ2-5; no firm D call. V lost 10 bases, J lost 1 base, and 13 bases lay in between. Germline V gene sequence: CDR1 MNHEY, CDR2 SVGAGI. The CDR3 spans 13 residues. The CDR3: CAIAEGPQETQYF. The DNA for the CDR3 is TGTGCCATCGCGGAAGGCCCCCAAGAGACCCAGTACTTC.

The gene calls are TRBV5-1 and TRBJ2-2, with D perhaps TRBD1 (6 bases). Germline loops: CDR1 SGHRS, CDR2 YFSETQ. V was pared by 1 base and J by 4 bases, with 11 bases between. The CDR3 has 15 amino acids. CDR3 sequence reads: CASSLRQAPTGELFF. In DNA, the CDR3 is TGCGCCAGCAGCTTGCGACAGGCCCCCACCGGGGAGCTGTTTTTT.

J is TRBJ2-7 and V is TRBV29-1, with 7 bases lining up with TRBD2. Germline V gene sequence: CDR1 SQVTM, CDR2 ANQGSEA. This CDR3 comprises 14 residues. The V gene end was trimmed by 5 bases and the J gene end by 1 base; junction bases not matched to a gene: 8. The CDR3 sequence is CSVSPGLGSYEQYF. Written as DNA, the CDR3 is TGCAGCGTTTCGCCCGGACTAGGGTCCTACGAGCAGTACTTC.

The rearrangement links TRBV6-5 to TRBJ1-2; TRBD1 is a possible D gene (6 bases). This CDR3 contains 15 residues. Trimming cost V 8 bases and J 5 bases, with 21 bases left between them. Germline V gene data show CDR1 as MNHEY and CDR2 as SVGAGI. As DNA, the CDR3 is TGTGCCAGCGGTACAGGGTTGGATAGGGGATATGGCTACACCTTC. Translating gives CASGTGLDRGYGYTF.

The chain has TRBV7-3 and TRBJ2-3; D might be TRBD2 (7 bases). CDR1 is SGHTA, CDR2 FQGTGA, per germline. The CDR3 is 15 amino acids. V gave up 5 bases and J gave up 3 bases, with 15 bases separating them. CDR3 sequence reads: CASSLGGARTDTQYF. CDR3 in DNA: TGTGCCAGCAGCCTAGGGGGGGCCCGTACAGATACGCAGTATTTT.

As regards this clone: Other DNA sequences in this specimen translate into the identical CDR3. This chain links TRBV14 with TRBJ2-2, with 14 bases that match TRBD2. Germline lookup yields CDR1 SGHDN and CDR2 FVKESK. V trimming: 4 bases; J trimming: 6 bases; junction bases outside the gene matches: 1. The CDR3 runs to 15 residues. The chain's CDR3 is CASSLGLAGAGELFF. The DNA for the CDR3 is TGTGCCAGCAGCCTGGGACTAGCGGGGGCCGGGGAGCTGTTTTTT.

This clone was counted only a few times. The chain carries TRBV7-3 and TRBJ2-2; D is unclear. This CDR3 contains 12 residues. Looked up from germline, CDR1 is SGHTA and CDR2 is FQGTGA. The V and J ends lost 5 bases and 10 bases respectively, with 11 bases between them. The CDR3 here is CASSPGPPELFF. CDR3 DNA: TGTGCCAGCAGCCCAGGCCCCCCGGAGCTGTTTTTT.

V and J are TRBV19 and TRBJ1-1; TRBD1 matches 8 bases. Per the germline V gene, CDR1 is LNHDA and CDR2 is SQIVND (reference sequence). The CDR3 is 15 amino acids. V shed 2 bases, J shed 3 bases, and the junction held 5 bases outside the gene matches. The CDR3 region has the DNA TGTGCCAGTAGTATAACAGGGGGATCCTACACTGAAGCTTTCTTT. It encodes CASSITGGSYTEAFF.

This clone was detected only once. The CDR3 DNA is TGTGCCACCAGCAGAGTTCGGGGGGACTACGAGCAGTACTTC. Residues: CATSRVRGDYEQYF. This chain joins TRBV15 and TRBJ2-7; TRBD2 matches at 7 bases. Germline V CDR1 and CDR2: LNHNV, YYDKDF (reference sequence). The CDR3 runs 14 residues. The V and J ends lost 1 base and 3 bases, in that order; junction bases with no gene match: 3.

The rearrangement joins TRBV30 to TRBJ1-4, with TRBD1 matching 9 bases. Unmatched junction bases numbered 4, after V lost 4 bases and J lost 1 base. The germline gives CDR1 GTSNPN, CDR2 SVGIG (reference sequence). This CDR3 region has 15 residues. The chain's CDR3 is CAWTPGQGTNEKLFF. The CDR3 DNA follows: TGTGCCTGGACTCCGGGACAGGGAACTAATGAAAAACTGTTTTTT.

The chain has TRBV7-2 and TRBJ1-1; 9 positions agree with TRBD1. This CDR3 comprises 14 residues. With V trimmed by 5 bases and J by 3 bases, 4 bases remained unmatched. The germline gives CDR1 SGHTA, CDR2 FQGNSA. The DNA for the CDR3 is TGTGCCAGCAGCGTGCGACAGGGGGACACTGAAGCTTTCTTT. This gives the protein CASSVRQGDTEAFF. Filled out from reference TRBV7-2 and TRBJ1-1, the complete variable domain reads GAGVSQSPSNKVTEKGKDVELRCDPISGHTALYWYRQSLGQGLEFLIYFQGNSAPDKSGLPSDRFSAERTGGSVSTLTIQRTQQEDSAVYLCASSVRQGDTEAFFGQGTRLTVV.

This sequence joins TRBV19 and TRBJ2-1; TRBD2 aligns across 8 bases. Trimming removed 5 bases from V and 11 bases from J; junction bases left unmatched: 14. CDR3 size: 15 residues. Germline V gene lookup returns CDR1 LNHDA and CDR2 SQIVND (reference sequence). The CDR3 reads CASSRKPTTSAQQFF. In nucleotides, the CDR3 is TGTGCCAGTAGTCGAAAACCAACGACTAGCGCCCAGCAGTTCTTC.

The V and J genes are TRBV7-9 and TRBJ1-2; D call uncertain. V lost 5 bases to trimming and J lost 7 bases, with 17 bases between them. CDR3 length: 14 amino acids. CDR1 is SEHNR, CDR2 FQNEAQ, per germline (reference sequence). CDR3 residues: CASSAPRSPGGYTF. CDR3 DNA: TGTGCCAGCAGCGCCCCCCGGTCCCCCGGTGGCTACACCTTC.